Sequencing of this T cell receptor beta chain was carried out in a study of blood T cell repertoires in COVID-19. The wider study: COVID-19 samples, acute and convalescent, were from the United States, Italy and Spain.

With V trimmed by 11 bases and J by 7 bases, 6 bases remained unmatched. Germline V gene sequence: CDR1 MNHEY, CDR2 SVGAGI. CDR3 length: 13 amino acids. Some clones are missing from TCRdb's copy, which holds only in-frame ones; the method was immunoSEQ multiplex PCR. The sample includes roughly 320,000 clones, roughly 90% of them seen just once. The origin of this receptor is a woman aged 25 to 45 who had been exposed to COVID-19. The sequenced material came from PBMCs or T cells enriched from blood (not recorded which). The chain carries TRBV6-5 and TRBJ1-6; TRBD1 aligns across 9 bases. This CDR3 is CAGKDRGNSPLHF. CDR3 bases: TGTGCCGGCAAGGACAGGGGAAATTCACCCCTCCACTTT.